The present T cell receptor (beta chain) was sequenced within a study of T-cell memory formation after mild COVID-19. TCRdb used MiXCR to reprocess the 5' RACE reads, holding one entry per CDR3 protein. Here the sample spans roughly 150,000 distinct CDR3 sequences, around 15% being singletons. Germline values: CDR1 MNHEY, CDR2 SVGEGT. This CDR3 is 14 amino acids long. Trimming pared 6 bases from V and 2 bases from J, leaving 14 bases between. Sequencing was carried out using PBMCs or a T cell subset sorted from them (not recorded which). The rearrangement joins TRBV6-2 or TRBV6-3 to TRBJ2-7; tentatively, D is TRBD1 (6 bases). This clonotype originated in an adult woman who had mild COVID-19 (a few samples of this study predate the infection). Cell type and time point are not known. The CDR3 spells CASRSRRGTYEQYF. CDR3 bases: TGTGCCAGCAGAAGTCGAAGGGGGACCTACGAGCAGTACTTC.